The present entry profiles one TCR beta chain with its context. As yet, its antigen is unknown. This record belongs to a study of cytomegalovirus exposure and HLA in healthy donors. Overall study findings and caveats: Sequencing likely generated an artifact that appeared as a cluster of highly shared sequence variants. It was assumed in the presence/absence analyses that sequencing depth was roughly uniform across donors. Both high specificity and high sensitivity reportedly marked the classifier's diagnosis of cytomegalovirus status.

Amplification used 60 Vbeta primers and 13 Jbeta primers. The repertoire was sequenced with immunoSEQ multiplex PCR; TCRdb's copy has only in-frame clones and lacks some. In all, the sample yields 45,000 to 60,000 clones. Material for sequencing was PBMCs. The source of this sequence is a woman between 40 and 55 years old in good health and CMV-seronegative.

As DNA, the CDR3 is TGTGCCAGCAGGTCGACAGAGCATACTGAAGCTTTCTTT. Encoded protein: CASRSTEHTEAFF. The chain carries TRBV6-5 and TRBJ1-1; D is perhaps TRBD1 (5 bases). CDR3 length: 13 amino acids. The V gene lost 6 bases and the J gene lost 5 bases, with 13 bases spanning the gap. Germline CDR1 reads MNHEY; CDR2 reads SVGAGI.